The present T cell receptor (beta chain) was sequenced within a study of T cell repertoires in aging, cancer and after chemotherapy. Study-level information: Over several months to years, re-sampled healthy donor repertoires clearly shared clones.

V shed 6 bases and J shed 0 bases, with 12 bases lying between them. CDR1 and CDR2 (germline): DFQATT, SNEGSKA (reference sequence). The CDR3 sequence is 14 residues long. Multiplex touch-down PCR with TRB-A/B primers amplified rearranged V-D-J TRB sequences. Via MiXCR, TCRdb re-called the multiplex PCR reads, giving one row per CDR3 protein. The table shows around 12,000 distinct CDR3 sequences, with 21% occurring only once. Amplification of TCR beta used genomic DNA extracted from peripheral blood. Sequencing used blood. The chain recombines TRBV20-1 with TRBJ1-3; D remains ambiguous. The TCR originated in a human donor in good health. CDR3 protein: CSAHGYSSGNTIYF. DNA for the CDR3: TGCAGTGCCCACGGATATAGCTCTGGAAACACCATATATTTT.